The clone carrying this TCR beta chain has a single count. Its antigen remains unidentified. This entry is derived from a study of graft-versus-host responses after intestinal transplantation. This CDR3 spans 13 amino acids. Trimming pared 9 bases from V and 2 bases from J, leaving 14 bases between. Germline V gene data show CDR1 as SGHVS and CDR2 as FQNEAQ. Using immunoSEQ multiplex PCR, the repertoire was profiled, and TCRdb retains in-frame clones only, with some absent. The table lists over 85,000 clones, roughly 89% of them singletons, with roughly 0.17% in the top ten. The chain uses TRBV7-8 and TRBJ2-7; a possible D gene is TRBD1 (5 bases). The receptor's source is a human donor who was the organ donor for an intestinal transplant. The sample consisted of unstimulated CD4+ T cells sorted from spleen or lymph node cells, taken before transplant. The CDR3 spells CASQGGRPYEQYF. CDR3 bases: TGTGCCAGTCAGGGTGGGCGGCCCTACGAGCAGTACTTC.